Listed below are T cell receptor beta chains from one sample, sequenced in a study of T cell responses to AZD1222 COVID-19 vaccine. Using immunoSEQ multiplex PCR, the repertoire was profiled, and TCRdb retains in-frame clones only, with some absent. In the table there are more than 120,000 clones, about nine tenths of which are singletons. The source was peripheral blood, collected 28 days after the second AZD1222 dose. The receptors originated from an adult who received the AZD1222 COVID-19 vaccine. CDR3s include the opening cysteine and the closing phenylalanine or tryptophan. A D gene is named only where the DNA matches it firmly. Part of the rows lack a size; the others show once, few, many or a class for expanded clones.

clone_size	v_call	j_call	d_call	cdr3_aa	cdr3_nt
NA	TRBV1	TRBJ1-2	NA	CTSSQPTGQDYGYTF	TGCACCAGCAGCCAACCGACAGGGCAGGACTATGGCTACACCTTC
NA	TRBV30	TRBJ1-1	NA	CAWSPDQRGLRSAFF	TGTGCCTGGAGCCCTGACCAACGGGGACTACGCTCAGCTTTCTTT
NA	TRBV5-6	TRBJ2-7	TRBD2	CASSSLSSGDTYEQYF	TGTGCCAGCAGCTCGTTGAGTAGCGGGGACACCTACGAGCAGTACTTC
NA	TRBV5-1	TRBJ2-2	NA	CASSLGQSGELFF	TGCGCCAGCAGCTTGGGGCAGTCCGGGGAGCTGTTTTTT
NA	TRBV6-1	TRBJ1-2	NA	CASSEVLGVQGYGYTF	TGTGCCAGCAGTGAAGTGTTGGGGGTTCAAGGCTATGGCTACACCTTC
NA	TRBV3-1/TRBV3-2	TRBJ1-2	NA	CASSQGERNYGYTF	TGTGCCAGCAGCCAAGGGGAGCGAAACTATGGCTACACCTTC
NA	TRBV4-3	TRBJ1-1	NA	CASSQEPSGTEAFF	TGCGCCAGCAGCCAAGAACCGAGCGGGACTGAAGCTTTCTTT
NA	TRBV19	TRBJ2-1	TRBD2	CASTRGGSGVQGEQFF	TGTGCCAGTACCCGAGGGGGTAGCGGGGTCCAAGGGGAGCAGTTCTTC
NA	TRBV4-2	TRBJ1-3	NA	CASSQGDPGNTIYF	TGTGCCAGCAGCCAAGGGGACCCTGGAAACACCATATATTTT
NA	TRBV6-5	TRBJ1-1	TRBD1	CASSSGQGAEAFF	TGTGCCAGCAGTTCAGGACAGGGTGCTGAAGCTTTCTTT
NA	TRBV7-8	TRBJ2-5	NA	CASSLGGARGETQYF	TGTGCCAGCAGCTTAGGGGGGGCTAGAGGGGAGACCCAGTACTTC
NA	TRBV19	TRBJ1-5	NA	CASSTRGLNQPQHF	TGTGCCAGTAGTACCCGTGGACTCAATCAGCCCCAGCATTTT
NA	TRBV14	TRBJ1-2	NA	CASSQDLPGRNYGYTF	TGTGCCAGCAGCCAAGATCTGCCAGGACGAAACTATGGCTACACCTTC
once	TRBV28	TRBJ2-1	TRBD2	CASSSPTSGPYNEQFF	TGTGCCAGCAGTTCACCGACTAGCGGACCCTACAATGAGCAGTTCTTC
NA	TRBV18	TRBJ2-4	NA	CASSPVDRWGIQYF	TGTGCCAGCTCACCCGTGGACCGGTGGGGCATTCAGTACTTC
NA	TRBV10-3	TRBJ2-2	NA	CAISTGILNTGELFF	TGTGCCATCAGCACAGGGATACTGAACACCGGGGAGCTGTTTTTT
NA	TRBV19	TRBJ2-2	TRBD2	CASDSRGLAGTGELFF	TGTGCCAGCGACAGCCGGGGGTTAGCGGGAACAGGGGAGCTGTTTTTT
NA	TRBV14	TRBJ2-5	TRBD2	CASSQLGLGGQETQYF	TGTGCCAGCAGTCAGTTGGGACTAGGGGGCCAAGAGACCCAGTACTTC
NA	TRBV7-2	TRBJ2-7	NA	CASSLGLGSSYEQYF	TGTGCCAGCAGCTTAGGACTCGGGAGTTCCTACGAGCAGTACTTC
once	TRBV27	TRBJ1-2	NA	CASSFTANYGYTF	TGTGCCAGCAGTTTCACAGCTAACTATGGCTACACCTTC
NA	TRBV7-2	TRBJ2-3	NA	CASSPGGDTDTQYF	TGTGCCAGCAGCCCCGGCGGGGATACAGATACGCAGTATTTT
NA	TRBV30	TRBJ1-2	TRBD1	CAWSVLGQSLWGYTF	TGTGCCTGGAGTGTATTGGGACAGTCCCTGTGGGGCTACACCTTC
NA	TRBV19	TRBJ2-2	TRBD1	CATYRGLNFITGELFF	TGTGCCACCTACAGGGGGCTGAATTTTATCACCGGGGAGCTGTTTTTT
NA	TRBV6-5	TRBJ2-7	TRBD2	CASTLSPGGPSEQYF	TGTGCCAGCACCTTGTCTCCGGGAGGGCCCTCCGAGCAGTACTTC
NA	TRBV28	TRBJ1-2	TRBD1	CASSSEGARGYTF	TGTGCCAGCAGTTCGGAGGGGGCGAGGGGCTACACCTTC
NA	TRBV9	TRBJ2-7	NA	CASSVGPSVDEQYF	TGTGCCAGCAGCGTAGGTCCTAGCGTGGACGAGCAGTACTTC
NA	TRBV5-5	TRBJ1-4	NA	CASSLGPTDTNEKLFF	TGTGCCAGCAGTTTGGGACCGACAGACACTAATGAAAAACTGTTTTTT
few	TRBV4-3	TRBJ1-6	TRBD1	CASSQEFRTGGSPPLHF	TGCGCCAGCAGCCAAGAATTTAGGACAGGGGGCAGTCCACCCCTCCACTTT
NA	TRBV3-1/TRBV3-2	TRBJ2-7	TRBD1	CASSRPTGEEQYF	TGTGCCAGCAGCCGACCCACAGGGGAAGAGCAGTACTTC
NA	TRBV7-9	TRBJ1-4	NA	CASSLAMGEKLFF	TGTGCCAGCAGCTTAGCGATGGGTGAAAAACTGTTTTTT
NA	TRBV7-9	TRBJ2-3	NA	CASSLQGGMADTQYF	TGTGCCAGCAGCTTACAGGGCGGGATGGCAGATACGCAGTATTTT
NA	TRBV6-2/TRBV6-3	TRBJ2-7	TRBD2	CASSPLGRSSYEQYF	TGTGCCAGCAGTCCCCTCGGGAGGAGCTCCTACGAGCAGTACTTC
once	TRBV6-2/TRBV6-3	TRBJ1-5	NA	CASSYEGRSNQPQHF	TGTGCCAGCAGTTACGAGGGACGCTCCAATCAGCCCCAGCATTTT
NA	TRBV16	TRBJ1-3	NA	CASNRQNTIYF	TGTGCCAGCAACCGGCAAAACACCATATATTTT
NA	TRBV4-2	TRBJ2-3	NA	CASSQGATDTQYF	TGTGCCAGCAGCCAAGGAGCCACAGATACGCAGTATTTT
NA	TRBV18	TRBJ1-1	NA	CASSPYSVRGNTEAFF	TGTGCCAGCTCACCGTACAGCGTGCGGGGGAACACTGAAGCTTTCTTT
NA	TRBV6-1	TRBJ2-3	NA	CASSAISASPTDTQYF	TGTGCCAGCAGTGCAATTTCGGCTAGCCCAACAGATACGCAGTATTTT
NA	TRBV5-1	TRBJ2-3	TRBD2	CASSWTSGSYTDTQYF	TGCGCCAGCAGCTGGACTAGCGGGAGCTACACAGATACGCAGTATTTT
NA	TRBV28	TRBJ1-5	NA	CASGDPRGPTWYSNQPQHF	TGTGCCAGCGGGGATCCAAGGGGCCCCACGTGGTATAGCAATCAGCCCCAGCATTTT
once	TRBV5-1	TRBJ2-1	NA	CASSLSYEQFF	TGCGCCAGCAGCTTGAGTTACGAGCAGTTCTTC
NA	TRBV9	TRBJ1-3	NA	CASSSLEFSGNTIYF	TGTGCCAGCAGCAGTCTCGAATTCTCTGGAAACACCATATATTTT
NA	TRBV14	TRBJ2-3	TRBD2	CASSPSGSSPDTQYF	TGTGCCAGCAGCCCGAGCGGGAGTAGCCCAGATACGCAGTATTTT
NA	TRBV28	TRBJ2-7	NA	CASSSPGLLPTYEQYF	TGTGCCAGCAGTTCCCCGGGCCTCCTGCCCACCTACGAGCAGTACTTC
NA	TRBV29-1	TRBJ1-1	NA	CSVTPWGGNTEAFF	TGCAGCGTTACCCCGTGGGGGGGGAACACTGAAGCTTTCTTT
NA	TRBV30	TRBJ2-3	NA	CAWAYTDTQYF	TGTGCCTGGGCGTACACAGATACGCAGTATTTT
NA	TRBV5-4	TRBJ2-5	TRBD2	CASSSGTSGSIETQYF	TGTGCCAGCAGCTCTGGGACTAGCGGGAGTATAGAGACCCAGTACTTC
NA	TRBV28	TRBJ1-2	NA	CASTPGRESGYTF	TGTGCCAGCACCCCCGGACGGGAGAGTGGCTACACCTTC
NA	TRBV28	TRBJ1-4	NA	CASWGSPNEKLFF	TGTGCCAGCTGGGGCTCTCCCAATGAAAAACTGTTTTTT
NA	TRBV7-3	TRBJ2-2	NA	CASSLTPRGIPSGELFF	TGTGCCAGCAGCTTAACCCCGCGGGGTATCCCGTCCGGGGAGCTGTTTTTT
NA	TRBV30	TRBJ1-1	NA	CAWSRQTNTEAFF	TGTGCCTGGAGCAGGCAGACGAACACTGAAGCTTTCTTT
few	TRBV5-5	TRBJ1-6	TRBD1	CASSPTDRVYYNSPLHF	TGTGCCAGCAGCCCCACGGACAGGGTTTACTATAATTCACCCCTCCACTTT
few	TRBV28	TRBJ2-7	NA	CASSSPREQYF	TGTGCCAGCAGTTCACCCCGAGAGCAGTACTTC
NA	TRBV5-5	TRBJ2-5	TRBD1	CASSVSQGARETQYF	TGTGCCAGCAGCGTATCACAGGGGGCAAGGGAGACCCAGTACTTC
NA	TRBV6-5	TRBJ2-1	NA	CASSRDNEQFF	TGTGCCAGCAGCAGGGACAATGAGCAGTTCTTC
once	TRBV6-1	TRBJ2-5	NA	CASSDLLLETQYF	TGTGCCAGCAGTGACCTTTTGTTAGAGACCCAGTACTTC
NA	TRBV23-1	TRBJ2-7	TRBD2	CASSQSFGTGTSGRKIYEQYF	TGCGCCAGCAGTCAATCGTTTGGAACCGGGACTAGCGGGAGAAAAATCTACGAGCAGTACTTC
NA	TRBV2	TRBJ1-1	TRBD1	CASGGQENTEAFF	TGTGCCAGTGGGGGACAGGAGAACACTGAAGCTTTCTTT